Presented here are 30 T cell receptor beta chains from one specimen sequenced in a study of blood T cell repertoires in COVID-19. This table comes from immunoSEQ multiplex PCR, and its TCRdb copy is limited to in-frame clones, with some not included. The sample records about 150,000 clones, roughly 87% being singletons. The sequencing input was PBMCs or T cells enriched from blood (not recorded which). The receptors originated from a middle-aged woman who had been exposed to COVID-19.

This chain links TRBV5-1 with TRBJ2-7; 12 bases are a match to TRBD1. Germline lookup yields CDR1 SGHRS and CDR2 YFSETQ. The V segment lost 5 bases and the J segment 0 bases; nucleotides outside the gene matches: 3. The CDR3 length is 15 residues. Here the CDR3 reads CASRTGQGASYEQYF. The CDR3 DNA is TGCGCCAGCAGAACGGGACAGGGGGCCTCCTACGAGCAGTACTTC.

This chain connects TRBV10-3 to TRBJ2-3; 13 bases align to TRBD2. The CDR3 has 20 residues. J lost 2 bases, V lost 2 bases, and 13 bases had no gene match. Looked up from germline, CDR1 is ENHRY and CDR2 is SYGVKD. DNA for the CDR3: TGTGCCATCAGTGAGCGGGGCGGCCGGACTAGCGGGAGTATCACAGATACGCAGTATTTT. Residues: CAISERGGRTSGSITDTQYF.

The chain joins TRBV11-3 to TRBJ2-2, with TRBD1 matching 10 bases. The V segment lost 5 bases and the J segment 4 bases; nucleotides outside the gene matches: 1. The CDR3 length is 14 residues. CDR1 is SGHNT and CDR2 is YENEEA in the germline V gene. DNA for the CDR3: TGTGCCAGCAGCGACAGGGGGCCCACCGGGGAGCTGTTTTTT. It translates to CASSDRGPTGELFF.

This chain joins TRBV11-2 and TRBJ1-1; a weak D match, TRBD1 (6 bases). Trimming removed 5 bases at V and 6 bases at J, with 22 bases between. Germline V CDR1 and CDR2: SGHAT, FQNNGV. CDR3 length equals 16 residues. This CDR3 is CASSVSRTALSAEAFF. DNA of the CDR3: TGTGCCAGCAGCGTCTCGAGGACAGCTTTGAGTGCTGAAGCTTTCTTT.

The chain uses TRBV27 and TRBJ2-1; D possibly corresponds to TRBD2 (5 bases). Trimming left V 6 bases short and J 3 bases short, with 15 bases between. From germline, CDR1 is MNHEY and CDR2 SMNVEV (reference sequence). The CDR3 runs to 15 residues. CDR3 DNA: TGTGCCAGCAGCCGCGTGGAGGATTTCTACAATGAGCAGTTCTTC. Translated: CASSRVEDFYNEQFF.

As DNA, the CDR3 is TGTGCCAGCAGCTTACTACAGCCCCAGCATTTT. This translates into CASSLLQPQHF. The chain uses TRBV5-8 and TRBJ1-5; D not certain. This CDR3 is built from 11 residues. The germline V and J ends were trimmed by 2 bases and 7 bases, with 4 bases remaining between them. Germline loops: CDR1 SGHTS, CDR2 YDEGEE.

This clone was picked up one time. The chain is built from TRBV7-9 and TRBJ2-7, with TRBD1 matching over 7 bases. Trimming took 5 bases from V and 0 from J; bases not matched to a gene: 7. The V gene's germline CDR1 is SEHNR and CDR2 FQNEAQ (reference sequence). The CDR3 extends over 15 amino acids. The CDR3 sequence: CASSVTGQSSYEQYF. In DNA, the CDR3 is TGTGCCAGCAGCGTAACGGGACAGAGCTCCTACGAGCAGTACTTC.

V and J are TRBV5-5 and TRBJ2-3; perhaps TRBD1 as D (5 bases). In germline, CDR1 is SGHKS, CDR2 YYEKEE (reference sequence). The V end lost 0 bases, the J end lost 4 bases, and 18 bases lay between the germline ends. This CDR3 region has 17 residues. CDR3 loop: CASSLDAGFGQPDTQYF. CDR3 nucleotide sequence: TGTGCCAGCAGCTTGGACGCAGGGTTTGGGCAGCCAGATACGCAGTATTTT.

This rearrangement joins TRBV6-2 or TRBV6-3 to TRBJ1-5, with no clear D. This CDR3 region has 15 residues. CDR1 is MNHEY, CDR2 SVGEGT, per germline. V lost 6 bases and J 2 bases, leaving 14 bases between the germline ends. CDR3 bases: TGTGCCAGCAGCCCCGCGGGGTGGGGCAATCAGCCCCAGCATTTT. Amino acid sequence: CASSPAGWGNQPQHF.

This sequence joins TRBV6-5 and TRBJ1-2; D is uncertain. The CDR3 runs to 16 residues. Trimming removed 3 bases at V and 4 bases at J, with 18 bases between. Germline CDR1 is MNHEY and CDR2 is SVGAGI. The CDR3 loop is CASSYFRGGSSYGYTF. The CDR3 coding sequence is TGTGCCAGCAGTTATTTTCGAGGCGGCTCCAGCTATGGCTACACCTTC.

The chain couples TRBV7-6 to TRBJ1-2; D ambiguous. Trimming pared 1 base from V and 6 bases from J, leaving 24 bases between. Looked up from germline, CDR1 is SGHVS and CDR2 is FNYEAQ. The CDR3 contains 18 residues. The CDR3 bases are TGTGCCAGCAGCTTAGAAATATCGGGGTCCGGAGATTCCGATGGCTACACCTTC. It specifies CASSLEISGSGDSDGYTF.

The chain is built from TRBV6-5 and TRBJ1-5; 7 bases match TRBD1. V dropped 6 bases and J dropped 0; count of bases not matched to a gene: 2. Germline CDR1 MNHEY, CDR2 SVGAGI. The CDR3 sequence is 14 residues long. Here the CDR3 reads CASSRQGSNQPQHF. In nucleotides, the CDR3 is TGTGCCAGCAGCCGACAGGGTAGCAATCAGCCCCAGCATTTT.

The V and J genes are TRBV19 and TRBJ2-7, with D possibly TRBD1 on 7 matching bases. Trimming left V 4 bases short and J 2 bases short, with 12 bases between. The CDR3 covers 14 residues. Looked up from germline, CDR1 is LNHDA and CDR2 is SQIVND (reference sequence). The CDR3 nucleotides read TGTGCCAGTAGTACGGCAGGGGGGACCTACGAGCAGTACTTC. Amino acid sequence: CASSTAGGTYEQYF. Together with reference TRBV19 and TRBJ2-7, the CDR3 gives the full variable domain: DGGITQSPKYLFRKEGQNVTLSCEQNLNHDAMYWYRQDPGQGLRLIYYSQIVNDFQKGDIAEGYSVSREKKESFPLTVTSAQKNPTAFYLCASSTAGGTYEQYFGPGTRLTVT.

This clone was counted a few times. At one of its ends the junction is not consistent with the germline gene, which may arise from a read error. The chain uses TRBV10-3 and TRBJ2-7, with D perhaps TRBD2 (6 bases). The germline gives CDR1 ENHRY, CDR2 SYGVKD. This CDR3 comprises 16 residues. DNA for the CDR3: TGTGCCATCAGTGAGTCGACCGTCGGGAGCTCCCACGAGCAGTACTTC. Its protein is CAISESTVGSSHEQYF.

The chain is built from TRBV19 and TRBJ2-2; TRBD2 matches at 7 bases. The ends lost 8 bases at V and 6 bases at J; junction bases unmatched: 6. From germline, CDR1 is LNHDA and CDR2 SQIVND (reference sequence). The CDR3 consists of 13 residues. The CDR3 DNA reads TGTGCCAGTTCCGGACTAGGCGCCGGGGAGCTGTTTTTT. It codes for CASSGLGAGELFF.

This clone has just one count. The J gene is TRBJ1-6, the V gene TRBV28, with 7 bases identical to TRBD1. Germline V gene lookup returns CDR1 MDHEN and CDR2 SYDVKM. V lost 10 bases and J lost 8; bases outside the gene matches: 5. The CDR3 consists of 12 residues. CDR3 protein: CATTQGDSPLHF. CDR3 bases: TGTGCCACAACGCAGGGGGATTCACCCCTCCACTTT.

The chain recombines TRBV9 with TRBJ2-7; D possibly corresponds to TRBD1 (6 bases). Per germline, CDR1 SGDLS and CDR2 YYNGEE. This CDR3 has 13 amino acids. V dropped 3 bases and J dropped 2 bases, with 9 bases sitting between them. CDR3 coding DNA: TGTGCCAGCAGCGCGGACAGTACCTACGAGCAGTACTTC. The encoded protein is CASSADSTYEQYF.

The gene calls are TRBV6-5 and TRBJ2-4; tentative D call: TRBD2 (6 bases). Per the germline V gene, CDR1 is MNHEY and CDR2 is SVGAGI. V was cut by 5 bases and J by 8 bases, with 10 bases left in between. The CDR3 covers 12 residues. The CDR3 region is CASSRGGDIQYF. The CDR3, as DNA: TGTGCCAGCAGTAGGGGCGGGGACATTCAGTACTTC.

The chain uses TRBV6-5 and TRBJ2-7; 12 bases are shared with TRBD1. Losses at the gene ends were 9 bases for V and 3 bases for J; bases not matched to a gene: 3. Germline V gene lookup returns CDR1 MNHEY and CDR2 SVGAGI. This CDR3 is 13 amino acids long. The CDR3 here is CASWDRGRYEQYF. DNA for the CDR3: TGTGCCAGTTGGGACAGGGGGCGCTACGAGCAGTACTTC.

The genes are TRBV5-1 and TRBJ2-2; 8 bases agree with TRBD1. With V trimmed by 5 bases and J by 5 bases, 2 bases remained unmatched. The CDR3 is 13 amino acids. CDR1 and CDR2 (germline): SGHRS, YFSETQ. CDR3 sequence: CASRGQVTGELFF. CDR3 bases: TGCGCCAGCAGGGGACAGGTTACCGGGGAGCTGTTTTTT.

The CDR3 region has the DNA TGCGCCAGCAGCTTGGGACTAGGCGGGGGTTACAATGAGCAGTTCTTC. It yields the protein CASSLGLGGGYNEQFF. The chain joins TRBV5-1 to TRBJ2-1; 7 bases fit TRBD2. The length of the CDR3 is 16 residues. CDR1 and CDR2 (germline): SGHRS, YFSETQ. V dropped 0 bases and J dropped 4; count of bases not matched to a gene: 7.

The count of this clone is one. CDR3 region: CASRETEGNTEAFF. CDR3 coding DNA: TGTGCCAGTAGGGAAACAGAAGGGAACACTGAAGCTTTCTTT. V usage is TRBV19 and J usage is TRBJ1-1; D uncertain. V lost 6 bases, J lost 1 base, and 12 bases lay in between. The germline V gene encodes CDR1 LNHDA and CDR2 SQIVND (reference sequence). The CDR3 length is 14 residues.

The V and J genes are TRBV6-6 and TRBJ2-7; 8 nucleotides agree with TRBD1. CDR3 length: 14 residues. CDR1 and CDR2 (germline): MNHNY, SVGAGI (reference sequence). The V segment lost 6 bases and the J segment 6 bases; nucleotides outside the gene matches: 10. The CDR3 DNA sequence: TGTGCCAGCAGATCGACAGGGGCCGGAGGCGAGCAGTACTTC. It yields the protein CASRSTGAGGEQYF.

The V gene is TRBV7-2, the J gene TRBJ2-3; no definite D call. The V end was cut by 5 bases, the J end by 7 bases, with 7 bases between. CDR3 length: 11 amino acids. From germline, CDR1 is SGHTA and CDR2 FQGNSA. The CDR3 is CASSPRNTQYF. The CDR3 coding sequence is TGTGCCAGCAGCCCGCGAAATACGCAGTATTTT.

The chain carries TRBV6-5 and TRBJ1-1, with TRBD1 as a possible D gene (6 bases). Trimming took 6 bases from V and 1 from J, leaving 12 bases between them. The CDR3 covers 14 residues. The germline CDR1 and CDR2 sequences are MNHEY and SVGAGI. CDR3 residues: CASSPTGPNTEAFF. The CDR3, as DNA: TGTGCCAGCAGCCCAACAGGGCCGAACACTGAAGCTTTCTTT.

The V and J genes are TRBV19 and TRBJ1-3; a weak D match, TRBD1 (6 bases). The V end lost 3 bases, the J end lost 0 bases, and 12 bases lay between the germline ends. The germline V gene has CDR1 LNHDA and CDR2 SQIVND (reference sequence). The CDR3 sequence is 16 residues long. As DNA, the CDR3 is TGTGCCAGTAGTATCCTCCCGGACAGCTCTGGAAACACCATATATTTT. Protein sequence: CASSILPDSSGNTIYF.

The chain joins TRBV9 to TRBJ2-3; D might be TRBD2 (6 bases). CDR3 length equals 17 residues. Germline assignment: CDR1 SGDLS and CDR2 YYNGEE. V was shortened by 3 bases and J by 6 bases, with 23 bases between the two germline ends. The CDR3 protein is CASSGGTRTLSPDTQYF. The CDR3 DNA sequence: TGTGCCAGCAGCGGCGGGACGCGTACACTCTCTCCGGATACGCAGTATTTT.

The chain couples TRBV2 to TRBJ2-2, with D tentatively TRBD1 (6 bases). The CDR3 extends over 12 amino acids. The V and J ends lost 5 bases and 6 bases respectively, with 7 bases between them. CDR1 is SNHLY, CDR2 FYNNEI, per germline. CDR3 sequence reads: CASSSGAGELFF. DNA for the CDR3: TGTGCCAGCAGTTCAGGGGCCGGGGAGCTGTTTTTT.

This rearrangement joins TRBV3-1 (or the pseudogene TRBV3-2) to TRBJ1-1; maybe TRBD1 (5 bases). From germline, CDR1 is LGHDT and CDR2 YNNKEL (reference sequence). The CDR3 sequence is 14 residues long. V lost 3 bases and J 1 base, leaving 9 bases between the germline ends. CDR3 in amino acids: CASSQFDRNTEAFF. The CDR3 DNA reads TGTGCCAGCAGCCAGTTCGACAGGAACACTGAAGCTTTCTTT.

This rearrangement joins TRBV12-3 or TRBV12-4 to TRBJ1-6, with a possible D match to TRBD1 (5 bases). There are 12 residues in the CDR3. The V end lost 7 bases, the J end lost 10 bases, and 11 bases lay between the germline ends. CDR3 amino acids: CASKQGLSPLHF. CDR3 coding DNA: TGTGCCAGCAAGCAGGGTCTGTCACCCCTCCACTTT.